These 4 T cell receptor beta chains were all obtained from the same sample, sequenced in a study of T cell changes during pregnancy in multiple sclerosis. TCRdb's copy holds only in-frame clones and misses some; the assay was immunoSEQ multiplex PCR. The table has about 110,000 clones, 80% to 95% seen once. Sequencing used peripheral blood, obtained in the third trimester of pregnancy. The receptors were gathered from a female donor with multiple sclerosis, enrolled in a pregnancy study.

V is TRBV6-5 and J is TRBJ2-1; a possible D gene is TRBD1 (5 bases). The germline V gene has CDR1 MNHEY and CDR2 SVGAGI. V was pared by 0 bases and J by 14 bases, with 17 bases between. The CDR3 loop spans 14 amino acids. The CDR3 region is CASSYSKPAQGEFF. CDR3 DNA: TGTGCCAGCAGTTACTCGAAGCCAGCCCAAGGGGAGTTCTTC.

The chain joins TRBV7-8 to TRBJ2-1, with a weak D call TRBD1 (7 bases). Between the trimmed V and J ends, which lost 1 base and 6 bases, there was a span of 10 bases. Germline assignment: CDR1 SGHVS and CDR2 FQNEAQ. The CDR3 contains 14 residues. The CDR3 sequence is CASSLVQGGNEQFF. CDR3 nucleotides: TGTGCCAGCAGCTTAGTCCAGGGGGGCAATGAGCAGTTCTTC.

The chain has TRBV19 and TRBJ1-4; D unclear. The V end was cut by 6 bases, the J end by 5 bases, with 19 bases between. The CDR3 is 16 amino acids. CDR1 LNHDA and CDR2 SQIVND come from the germline V gene (reference sequence). The DNA of the CDR3 is TGTGCCAGTAGCCCTCTCGGCGGGGTTCGAAATGAAAAACTGTTTTTT. The encoded protein is CASSPLGGVRNEKLFF.

The chain uses TRBV28 and TRBJ1-4; D not resolved. The CDR3 contains 11 residues. Germline CDR1 reads MDHEN; CDR2 reads SYDVKM. V was clipped by 3 bases and J by 8 bases, with 4 bases between them. Written as DNA, the CDR3 is TGTGCCAGCAGTTTGGGCGAAAAACTGTTTTTT. It translates to CASSLGEKLFF.